This T cell receptor (beta chain) came from a study of response to subunit inactivated influenza vaccine. Study-wide points: With each seasonal influenza vaccination, the authors suggested, few new T cells are recruited.

TCRdb ran MiXCR on the RT-PCR reads and lists one entry per CDR3 protein. The sample carries some 480,000 distinct CDR3 sequences, 9.5% to 13% recorded once. This clonotype was observed at least ten times. Its specificity is not known. Germline CDR1 is SGHTA and CDR2 is FQGNSA. This CDR3 is built from 16 residues. Unmatched junction bases numbered 7, after V lost 6 bases and J lost 4 bases. The receptor's source is a man in his forties or fifties who received an inactivated influenza vaccine. The material was PBMCs from blood, obtained roughly 6 weeks after vaccination. V is TRBV7-2 and J is TRBJ2-5; 14 bases are a match to TRBD2. The CDR3 loop is CASRPGTSGRGETQYF. CDR3 DNA sequence: TGTGCCAGCAGACCCGGGACTAGCGGGAGAGGAGAGACCCAGTACTTC. Complete variable domain (other parts from reference TRBV7-2 and TRBJ2-5): GAGVSQSPSNKVTEKGKDVELRCDPISGHTALYWYRQSLGQGLEFLIYFQGNSAPDKSGLPSDRFSAERTGGSVSTLTIQRTQQEDSAVYLCASRPGTSGRGETQYFGPGTRLLVL.